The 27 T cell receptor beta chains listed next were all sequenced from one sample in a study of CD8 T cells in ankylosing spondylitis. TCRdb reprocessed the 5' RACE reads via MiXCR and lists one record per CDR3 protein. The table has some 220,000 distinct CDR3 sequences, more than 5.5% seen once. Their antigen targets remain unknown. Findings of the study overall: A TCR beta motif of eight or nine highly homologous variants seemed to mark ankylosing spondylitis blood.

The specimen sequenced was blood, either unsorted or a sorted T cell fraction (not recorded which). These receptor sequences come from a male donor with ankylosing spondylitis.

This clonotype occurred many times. The CDR3 loop reads CASSESSRSNEKLFF. The CDR3 coding sequence is TGTGCCAGCAGTGAATCAAGCAGGAGTAATGAAAAACTGTTTTTT. The chain combines TRBV25-1 with TRBJ1-4, with no clear D. Per germline, CDR1 MGHDK and CDR2 SYGVNS. This CDR3 has 15 residues. Trimming took 1 base from V and 4 from J, leaving 10 bases between them. The complete variable domain, with remaining parts taken from reference TRBV25-1 and TRBJ1-4, reads EADIYQTPRYLVIGTGKKITLECSQTMGHDKMYWYQQDPGMELHLIHYSYGVNSTEKGDLSSESTVSRIRTEHFPLTLESARPSHTSQYLCASSESSRSNEKLFFGSGTQLSVL.

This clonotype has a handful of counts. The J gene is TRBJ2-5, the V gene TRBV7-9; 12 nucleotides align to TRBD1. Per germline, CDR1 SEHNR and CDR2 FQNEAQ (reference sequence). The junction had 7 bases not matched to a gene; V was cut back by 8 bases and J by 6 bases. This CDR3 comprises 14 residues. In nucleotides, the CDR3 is TGTGCCAGCGGCGGGACAGGGGGCGCGAAGACCCAGTACTTC. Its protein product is CASGGTGGAKTQYF. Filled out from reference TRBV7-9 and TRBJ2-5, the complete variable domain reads DTGVSQNPRHKITKRGQNVTFRCDPISEHNRLYWYRQTLGQGPEFLTYFQNEAQLEKSRLLSDRFSAERPKGSFSTLEIQRTEQGDSAMYLCASGGTGGAKTQYFGPGTRLLVL.

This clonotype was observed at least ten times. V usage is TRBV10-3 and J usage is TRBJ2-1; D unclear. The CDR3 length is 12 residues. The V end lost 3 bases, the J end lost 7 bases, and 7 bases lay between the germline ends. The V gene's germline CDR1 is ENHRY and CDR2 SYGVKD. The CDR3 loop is CAISEWGNEQFF. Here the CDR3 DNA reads TGTGCCATCAGTGAATGGGGAAATGAGCAGTTCTTC.

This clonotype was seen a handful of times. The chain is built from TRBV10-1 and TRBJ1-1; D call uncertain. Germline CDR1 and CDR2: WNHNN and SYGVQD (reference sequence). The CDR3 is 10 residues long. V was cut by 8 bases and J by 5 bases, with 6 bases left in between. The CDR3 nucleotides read TGCGCCAGCGGGTCGACTGAAGCTTTCTTT. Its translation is CASGSTEAFF.

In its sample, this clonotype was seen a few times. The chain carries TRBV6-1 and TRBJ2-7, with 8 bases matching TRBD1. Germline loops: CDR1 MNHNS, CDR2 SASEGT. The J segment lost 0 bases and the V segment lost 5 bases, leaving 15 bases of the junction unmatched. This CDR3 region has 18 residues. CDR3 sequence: CASSLRDRIPGNSYEQYF. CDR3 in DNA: TGTGCCAGCAGTCTCCGGGACAGGATACCTGGGAACTCCTACGAGCAGTACTTC.

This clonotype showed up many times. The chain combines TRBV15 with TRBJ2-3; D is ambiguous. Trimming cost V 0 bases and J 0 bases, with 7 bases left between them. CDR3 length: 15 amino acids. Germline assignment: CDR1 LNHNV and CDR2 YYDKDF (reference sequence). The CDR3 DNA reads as TGTGCCACCAGCAGAGATATCGACAGCACAGATACGCAGTATTTT. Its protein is CATSRDIDSTDTQYF.

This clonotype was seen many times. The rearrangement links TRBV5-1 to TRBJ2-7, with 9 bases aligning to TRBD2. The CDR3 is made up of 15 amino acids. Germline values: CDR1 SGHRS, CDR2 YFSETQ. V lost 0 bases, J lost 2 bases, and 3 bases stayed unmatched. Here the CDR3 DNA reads TGCGCCAGCAGCTTGGGAAGCGGGGGGCCCTACGAGCAGTACTTC. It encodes CASSLGSGGPYEQYF. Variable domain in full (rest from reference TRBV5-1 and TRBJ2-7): KAGVTQTPRYLIKTRGQQVTLSCSPISGHRSVSWYQQTPGQGLQFLFEYFSETQRNKGNFPGRFSGRQFSNSRSEMNVSTLELGDSALYLCASSLGSGGPYEQYFGPGTRLTVT.

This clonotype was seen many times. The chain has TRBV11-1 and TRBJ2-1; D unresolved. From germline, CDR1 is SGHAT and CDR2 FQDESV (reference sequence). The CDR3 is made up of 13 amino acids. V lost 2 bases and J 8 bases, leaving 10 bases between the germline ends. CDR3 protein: CASSLISIYEQFF. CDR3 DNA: TGTGCCAGCAGCTTAATTAGTATCTATGAGCAGTTCTTC. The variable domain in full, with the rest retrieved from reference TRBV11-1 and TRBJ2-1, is EAEVAQSPRYKITEKSQAVAFWCDPISGHATLYWYRQILGQGPELLVQFQDESVVDDSQLPKDRFSAERLKGVDSTLKIQPAELGDSAMYLCASSLISIYEQFFGPGTRLTVL.

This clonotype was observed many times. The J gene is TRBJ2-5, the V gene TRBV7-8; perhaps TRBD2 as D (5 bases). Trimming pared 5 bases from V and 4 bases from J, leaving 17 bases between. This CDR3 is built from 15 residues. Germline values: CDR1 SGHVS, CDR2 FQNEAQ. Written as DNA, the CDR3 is TGTGCCAGCAGCGTACTCCTGGGGAGCGGAGAGACCCAGTACTTC. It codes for CASSVLLGSGETQYF.

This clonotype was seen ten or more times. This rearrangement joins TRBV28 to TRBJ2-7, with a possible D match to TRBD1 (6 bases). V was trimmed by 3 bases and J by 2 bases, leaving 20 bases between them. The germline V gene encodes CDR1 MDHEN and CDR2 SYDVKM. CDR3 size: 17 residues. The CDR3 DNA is TGTGCCAGCAGTTTTGGAACAGGGCAATTTCCAACCTACGAGCAGTACTTC. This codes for CASSFGTGQFPTYEQYF.

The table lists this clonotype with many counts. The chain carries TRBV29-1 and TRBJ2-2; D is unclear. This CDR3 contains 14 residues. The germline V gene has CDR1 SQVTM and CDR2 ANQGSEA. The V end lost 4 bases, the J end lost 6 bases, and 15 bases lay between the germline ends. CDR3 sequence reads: CSVVSQKSSGELFF. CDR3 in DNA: TGCAGCGTTGTATCCCAAAAGTCATCCGGGGAGCTGTTTTTT.

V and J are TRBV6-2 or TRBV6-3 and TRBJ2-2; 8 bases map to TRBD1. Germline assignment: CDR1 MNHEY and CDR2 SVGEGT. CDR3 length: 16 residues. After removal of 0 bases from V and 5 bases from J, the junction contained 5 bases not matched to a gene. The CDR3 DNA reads TGTGCCAGCAGTTACTCAGCAGGGGGCAGGACCGGGGAGCTGTTTTTT. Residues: CASSYSAGGRTGELFF.

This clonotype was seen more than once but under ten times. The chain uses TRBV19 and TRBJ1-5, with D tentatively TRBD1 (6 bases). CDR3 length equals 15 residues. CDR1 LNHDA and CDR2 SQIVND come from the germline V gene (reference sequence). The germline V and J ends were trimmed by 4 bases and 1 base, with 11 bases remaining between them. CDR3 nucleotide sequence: TGTGCCAGTAGTAGGACAGCCACCAGCAATCAGCCCCAGCATTTT. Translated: CASSRTATSNQPQHF.

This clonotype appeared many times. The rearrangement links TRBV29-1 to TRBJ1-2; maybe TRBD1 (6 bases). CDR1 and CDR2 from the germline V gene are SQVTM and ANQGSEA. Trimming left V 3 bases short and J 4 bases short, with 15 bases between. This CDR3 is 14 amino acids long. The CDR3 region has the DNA TGCAGCGTTGAGACCCAGGGGAGCGGCTATGGCTACACCTTC. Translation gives CSVETQGSGYGYTF.

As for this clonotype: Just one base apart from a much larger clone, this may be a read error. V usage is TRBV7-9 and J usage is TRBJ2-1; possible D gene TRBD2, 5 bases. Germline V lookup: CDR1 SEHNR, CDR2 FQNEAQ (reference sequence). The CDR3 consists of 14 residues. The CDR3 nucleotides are TGTGCCAGCAGCTTGAGAACTAGTTACAATGAGCAGCTCTTC. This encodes CASSLRTSYNEQLF.

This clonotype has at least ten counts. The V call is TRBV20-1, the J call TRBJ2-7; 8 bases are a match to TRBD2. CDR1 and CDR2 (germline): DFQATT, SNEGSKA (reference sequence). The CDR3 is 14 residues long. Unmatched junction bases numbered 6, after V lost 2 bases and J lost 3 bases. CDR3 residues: CSARYAGGDYEQYF. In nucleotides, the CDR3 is TGCAGTGCTAGATATGCGGGAGGAGACTACGAGCAGTACTTC.

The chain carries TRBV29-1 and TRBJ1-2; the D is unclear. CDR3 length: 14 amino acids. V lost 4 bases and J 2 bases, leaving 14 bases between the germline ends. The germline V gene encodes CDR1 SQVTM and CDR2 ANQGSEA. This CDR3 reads CSVVADPGNYGYTF. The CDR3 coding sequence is TGCAGCGTTGTAGCTGATCCAGGAAACTATGGCTACACCTTC.

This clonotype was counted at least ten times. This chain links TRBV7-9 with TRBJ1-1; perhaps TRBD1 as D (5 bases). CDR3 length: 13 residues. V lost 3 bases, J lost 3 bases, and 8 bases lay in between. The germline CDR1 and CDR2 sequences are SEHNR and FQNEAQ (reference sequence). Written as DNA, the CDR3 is TGTGCCAGCAGCTTCCCAGGGCACACTGAAGCTTTCTTT. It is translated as CASSFPGHTEAFF. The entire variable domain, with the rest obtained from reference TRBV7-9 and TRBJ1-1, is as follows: DTGVSQNPRHKITKRGQNVTFRCDPISEHNRLYWYRQTLGQGPEFLTYFQNEAQLEKSRLLSDRFSAERPKGSFSTLEIQRTEQGDSAMYLCASSFPGHTEAFFGQGTRLTVV.

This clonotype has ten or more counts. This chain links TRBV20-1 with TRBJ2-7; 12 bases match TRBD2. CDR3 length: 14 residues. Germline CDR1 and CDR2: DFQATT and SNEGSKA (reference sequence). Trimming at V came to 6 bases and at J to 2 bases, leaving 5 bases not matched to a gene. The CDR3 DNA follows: TGCAGTGCGCCGACTAGCGGGGGAACCTACGAGCAGTACTTC. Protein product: CSAPTSGGTYEQYF.

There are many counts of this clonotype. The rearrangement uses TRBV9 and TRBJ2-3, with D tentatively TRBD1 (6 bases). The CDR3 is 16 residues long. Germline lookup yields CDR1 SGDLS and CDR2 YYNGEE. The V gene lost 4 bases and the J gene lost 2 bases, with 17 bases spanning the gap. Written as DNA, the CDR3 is TGTGCCAGCAGCTCAGAAGGGGGAAGGATCACAGATACGCAGTATTTT. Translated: CASSSEGGRITDTQYF.

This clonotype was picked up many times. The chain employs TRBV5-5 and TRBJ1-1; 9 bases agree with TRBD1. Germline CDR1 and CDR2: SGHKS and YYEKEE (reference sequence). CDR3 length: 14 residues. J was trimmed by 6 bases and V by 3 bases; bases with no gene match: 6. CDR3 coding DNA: TGTGCCAGCAGCTGGGCCGGGACAGGGTCTGAAGCTTTCTTT. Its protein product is CASSWAGTGSEAFF.

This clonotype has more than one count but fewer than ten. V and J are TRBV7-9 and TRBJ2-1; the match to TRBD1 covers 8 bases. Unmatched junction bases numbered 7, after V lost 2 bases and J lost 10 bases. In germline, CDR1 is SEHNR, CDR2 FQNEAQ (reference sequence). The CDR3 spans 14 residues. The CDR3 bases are TGTGCCAGCAGCTTACGGTCAGGGGGCATGGAGCAGTTCTTC. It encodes CASSLRSGGMEQFF.

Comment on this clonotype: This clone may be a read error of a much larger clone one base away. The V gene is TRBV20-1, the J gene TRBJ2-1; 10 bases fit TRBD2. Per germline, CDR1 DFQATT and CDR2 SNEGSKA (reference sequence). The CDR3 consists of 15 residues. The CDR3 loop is CSAALGLADYNEQSF. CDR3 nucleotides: TGCAGTGCCGCCCTTGGACTAGCGGATTACAATGAGCAGTCCTTC.

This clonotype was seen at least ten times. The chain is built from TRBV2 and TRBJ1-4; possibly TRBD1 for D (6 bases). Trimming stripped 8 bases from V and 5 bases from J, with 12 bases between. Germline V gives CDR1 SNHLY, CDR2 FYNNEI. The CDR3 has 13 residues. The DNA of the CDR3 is TGTGCCAGCGGACAGCTGAAAAATGAAAAACTGTTTTTT. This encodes CASGQLKNEKLFF.

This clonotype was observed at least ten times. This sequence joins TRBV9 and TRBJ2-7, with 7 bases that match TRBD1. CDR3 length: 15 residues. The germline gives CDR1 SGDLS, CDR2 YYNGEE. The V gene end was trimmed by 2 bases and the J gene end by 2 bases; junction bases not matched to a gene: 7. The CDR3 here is CASSVGTANTYEQYF. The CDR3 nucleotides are TGTGCCAGCAGCGTGGGGACAGCTAACACCTACGAGCAGTACTTC. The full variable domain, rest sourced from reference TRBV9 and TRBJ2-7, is DSGVTQTPKHLITATGQRVTLRCSPRSGDLSVYWYQQSLDQGLQFLIQYYNGEERAKGNILERFSAQQFPDLHSELNLSSLELGDSALYFCASSVGTANTYEQYFGPGTRLTVT.

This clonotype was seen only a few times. The CDR3 loop is CASSVAGAPHPEQFF. In DNA form, the CDR3 reads TGTGCCAGCAGCGTAGCGGGAGCCCCCCACCCGGAGCAGTTCTTC. The chain has TRBV9 and TRBJ2-1, with D perhaps TRBD2 (6 bases). The CDR3 spans 15 residues. Trimming took 0 bases from V and 10 from J, leaving 17 bases between them. From germline, CDR1 is SGDLS and CDR2 YYNGEE.

The CDR3 region is CASTNSGQETQYF. The CDR3 coding sequence is TGTGCCAGCACCAACAGTGGACAAGAGACCCAGTACTTC. The genes are TRBV12-3 or TRBV12-4 and TRBJ2-5; D gene ambiguous. V was cut by 7 bases and J by 2 bases, with 11 bases left in between. The CDR3 is made up of 13 amino acids.